This is a list of T cell receptor beta chains from one sample in a study of beta chain features in type 1 diabetes. Libraries were prepared by immunoSEQ multiplex PCR; TCRdb keeps only in-frame clonotypes and omits some of them. Seen here are hundreds of thousands of clones, around 15% observed once, and the top ten hold about 0.086%. Sequenced sample: naive CD4+ T cells from blood. Every receptor here comes from a man younger than 35 in good health. The CDR3 runs from the conserved cysteine through the conserved F or W. D genes are given only for firm matches. Clone size, where shown, is once, few, many, or a class for clones that have expanded.

j_gene,v_gene,abundance,d_gene,CDR3aa,CDR3nt
TRBJ2-1,TRBV19,-,TRBD2,CASSIWASGLNPSSYNEQFF,TGTGCCAGTAGTATATGGGCTAGCGGATTGAATCCGAGCTCCTACAATGAGCAGTTCTTC
TRBJ1-2,TRBV10-3,-,-,CATREPAANYGYTF,TGTGCCACCAGGGAGCCCGCAGCTAACTATGGCTACACCTTC
TRBJ2-7,TRBV5-1,-,-,CASSLAPFYEQYF,TGCGCCAGCAGCTTGGCCCCTTTCTACGAGCAGTACTTC
TRBJ2-3,TRBV18,few,TRBD2,CASSVQRGITDTQYF,TGTGCCAGCTCAGTCCAGCGGGGTATCACAGATACGCAGTATTTT
TRBJ1-3,TRBV9,few,-,CASSSDASSGNTIYF,TGTGCCAGCAGTTCAGACGCCTCCTCTGGAAACACCATATATTTT
TRBJ1-1,TRBV29-1,-,-,CSVEVNRKNTEAFF,TGCAGCGTTGAAGTAAACAGAAAGAACACTGAAGCTTTCTTT
TRBJ1-2,TRBV15,-,TRBD1,CATQGEPVYGYTF,TGTGCCACCCAGGGGGAGCCTGTCTATGGCTACACCTTC
TRBJ1-1,TRBV10-3,-,TRBD1,CAIRGTGALNTEAFF,TGTGCCATCAGGGGGACAGGAGCCTTGAACACTGAAGCTTTCTTT
TRBJ1-1,TRBV27,few,TRBD1,CASSHPGQGNTEAFF,TGTGCCAGCAGTCACCCCGGACAGGGGAACACTGAAGCTTTCTTT
TRBJ1-2,TRBV9,-,-,CASSARRSANYGYTF,TGTGCCAGCAGCGCCCGAAGGTCCGCTAACTATGGCTACACCTTC
TRBJ1-2,TRBV29-1,-,TRBD1,CSVRDRGATYGYTF,TGCAGCGTTCGGGACAGGGGGGCCACGTATGGCTACACCTTC
TRBJ2-4,TRBV7-2,-,TRBD2,CASSQDRTLGGYRIQYF,TGCGCCAGCAGCCAAGATAGGACCTTGGGGGGGTATCGAATTCAGTACTTC
TRBJ2-7,TRBV19,-,TRBD1,CASSRYSSGTGGREQYF,TGTGCCAGTAGTCGGTATTCGTCTGGGACAGGCGGTCGCGAGCAGTACTTC
TRBJ1-2,TRBV5-6,-,-,CASSLERIANYGYTF,TGTGCCAGCAGCTTGGAGAGAATAGCGAACTATGGCTACACCTTC
TRBJ2-1,TRBV28,-,TRBD2,CWVTSASEQFF,TGTTGGGTGACTAGCGCAAGTGAGCAGTTCTTC
TRBJ2-2,TRBV6-5,few,TRBD1,CASRKQGAWIGELFF,TGTGCCAGCAGAAAACAGGGGGCTTGGATCGGGGAGCTGTTTTTT
TRBJ2-7,TRBV20-1,few,-,CSARKDYEQYF,TGCAGTGCTAGGAAAGACTACGAGCAGTACTTC
TRBJ1-5,TRBV27,few,-,CASSLRGKGNQPQHF,TGTGCCAGCAGTTTACGGGGGAAGGGCAATCAGCCCCAGCATTTT
TRBJ2-7,TRBV29-1,-,-,CSVDTQSSYEQYF,TGCAGCGTTGACACCCAGAGCTCCTACGAGCAGTACTTC
TRBJ1-2,TRBV6-1,-,TRBD1,CASSARTGDGYTF,TGTGCCAGCAGTGCACGGACAGGGGATGGCTACACCTTC
TRBJ1-3,TRBV11-2,-,-,CASSLFSVSGNTIYF,TGTGCCAGCAGCTTATTTTCTGTCTCTGGAAACACCATATATTTT
TRBJ2-3,TRBV7-3,-,-,CASSLIATYSLGTQYF,TGTGCCAGCAGCTTAATAGCGACTTATTCCCTGGGTACGCAGTATTTT
TRBJ2-3,TRBV19,-,TRBD2,CASKASGLGTDTQYF,TGTGCCAGTAAAGCTAGCGGGTTGGGCACAGATACGCAGTATTTT
TRBJ2-7,TRBV28,-,TRBD1,CASSIQGYEQYF,TGTGCCAGCAGCATACAGGGGTACGAGCAGTACTTC
TRBJ2-5,TRBV23-1,few,TRBD1,CASSQPARQGLGETQYF,TGCGCCAGCAGTCAACCAGCCCGACAGGGGCTAGGGGAGACCCAGTACTTC
TRBJ2-3,TRBV19,few,TRBD1,CASSPDRSTDTQYF,TGTGCCAGTAGTCCGGACAGGAGCACAGATACGCAGTATTTT
TRBJ2-7,TRBV7-9,few,-,CASSLGVTDEYF,TGTGCCAGCAGCTTAGGGGTGACAGACGAGTACTTC
TRBJ1-3,TRBV29-1,few,TRBD1,CSAGTVSGNTIYF,TGCAGCGCGGGGACAGTCTCTGGAAACACCATATATTTT
TRBJ2-5,TRBV28,-,TRBD2,CASRSGEETQYF,TGTGCCAGCAGAAGCGGGGAAGAGACCCAGTACTTC